This T cell receptor (beta chain) was documented in a study of blood T cell repertoires in COVID-19. Study at large: Samples representing acute and convalescent COVID-19 were sourced from the United States, Italy and Spain. T cells, B-cell-depleted T cells, or PBMCs supplied cDNA or gDNA.

Original processing notes: The authors estimated nucleated cell counts from reference gene primer amplification. Produced via immunoSEQ multiplex PCR; TCRdb's table is partial and in-frame only. V and J calls and clone size are copied from that table; D and trimming were computed from the DNA. The repertoire holds about 180,000 clones, with 86% as singletons. The CDR3 sequence is 14 residues long. Trimming took 7 bases from V and 5 from J, leaving 18 bases between them. Germline CDR1 SGHNT, CDR2 YYREEE (reference sequence). The source of this sequence is a woman in her 30s with active or convalescent COVID-19. This chain links TRBV5-4 with TRBJ1-2, with D tentatively TRBD1 (5 bases). Sequenced input: peripheral blood. The CDR3 nucleotides read TGTGCCAGCCAATTGCAGGGAGGAATATATGGCTACACCTTC. Translation gives CASQLQGGIYGYTF.